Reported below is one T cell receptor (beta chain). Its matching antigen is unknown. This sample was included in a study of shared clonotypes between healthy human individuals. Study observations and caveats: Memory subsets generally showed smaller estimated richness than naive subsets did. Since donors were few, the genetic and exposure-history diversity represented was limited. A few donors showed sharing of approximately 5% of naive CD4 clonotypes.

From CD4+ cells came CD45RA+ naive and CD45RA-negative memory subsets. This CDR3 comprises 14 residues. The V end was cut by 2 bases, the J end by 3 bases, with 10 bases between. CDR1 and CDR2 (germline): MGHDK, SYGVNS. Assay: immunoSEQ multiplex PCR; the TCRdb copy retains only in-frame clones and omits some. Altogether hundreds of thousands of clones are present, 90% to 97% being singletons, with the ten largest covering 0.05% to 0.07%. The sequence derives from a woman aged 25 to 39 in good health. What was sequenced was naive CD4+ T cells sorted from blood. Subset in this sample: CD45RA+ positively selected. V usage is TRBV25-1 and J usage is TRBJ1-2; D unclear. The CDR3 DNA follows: TGTGCCAGCAGTGAAGCGGGCGGGTACTATGGCTACACCTTC. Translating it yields CASSEAGGYYGYTF.